These 13 T cell receptor beta chains were sequenced from one sample in a study of blood T cell repertoires in COVID-19. Sequencing was performed with immunoSEQ multiplex PCR; in TCRdb, only in-frame clones are kept and a portion is missing. The sample includes more than 95,000 clones, around 90% seen only once; the top ten take approximately 5.1%. Sequenced input: peripheral blood. Receptors were obtained from a human donor in a cohort sampled during active COVID-19.

The chain has TRBV27 and TRBJ1-1; TRBD1 matches at 9 bases. Trimming took 8 bases from V and 5 from J; bases not matched to a gene: 9. Germline V lookup: CDR1 MNHEY, CDR2 SMNVEV (reference sequence). This CDR3 comprises 14 residues. The CDR3 protein is CASGAGTGKTEAFF. The CDR3 DNA sequence: TGTGCCAGCGGCGCCGGGACAGGGAAAACTGAAGCTTTCTTT.

The rearrangement joins TRBV3-1 (or the pseudogene TRBV3-2) to TRBJ2-7; 9 nucleotides match TRBD2. CDR1 LGHDT and CDR2 YNNKEL come from the germline V gene (reference sequence). V lost 1 base and J lost 4; bases outside the gene matches: 5. This CDR3 spans 15 amino acids. The CDR3 here is CASSQVSGGPYEQYF. As DNA, the CDR3 is TGTGCCAGCAGCCAAGTGAGCGGGGGGCCTTACGAGCAGTACTTC.

The J gene is TRBJ2-1, the V gene TRBV4-3, with TRBD2 as a possible D gene (7 bases). CDR3 length: 15 amino acids. Per the germline V gene, CDR1 is LGHNA and CDR2 is YSLEER. The V end was cut by 0 bases, the J end by 6 bases, with 12 bases between. CDR3 coding DNA: TGCGCCAGCAGCCAAGATCCGGGGGGCCTCAATGAGCAGTTCTTC. It encodes CASSQDPGGLNEQFF.

CDR3 amino acids: CASSLATAGELFF. The DNA for the CDR3 is TGTGCCAGCAGCTTGGCGACAGCCGGGGAGCTGTTTTTT. The V and J genes are TRBV5-5 and TRBJ2-2, with D possibly being TRBD1 (5 bases). Germline CDR1 and CDR2: SGHKS and YYEKEE (reference sequence). The CDR3 extends over 13 amino acids. V was trimmed by 0 bases and J by 6 bases, leaving 6 bases between them.

The V call is TRBV30, the J call TRBJ1-1, with D tentatively TRBD1 (5 bases). Germline V lookup: CDR1 GTSNPN, CDR2 SVGIG (reference sequence). With 3 bases removed from V and 0 bases from J, the gap between germline ends came to 8 bases. The CDR3 consists of 13 residues. The CDR3 sequence is CAWRNRLNTEAFF. The CDR3 DNA sequence: TGTGCCTGGAGAAACAGGCTGAACACTGAAGCTTTCTTT. The full variable domain, completed using reference TRBV30 and TRBJ1-1, is SQTIHQWPATLVQPVGSPLSLECTVEGTSNPNLYWYRQAAGRGLQLLFYSVGIGQISSEVPQNLSASRPQDRQFILSSKKLLLSDSGFYLCAWRNRLNTEAFFGQGTRLTVV.

The genes are TRBV5-6 and TRBJ2-4, with 9 positions matching TRBD1. This CDR3 region has 15 residues. The germline V gene encodes CDR1 SGHDT and CDR2 YYEEEE. J was trimmed by 8 bases and V by 2 bases; bases with no gene match: 8. CDR3 coding DNA: TGTGCCAGCAGCTTTTTCACAGGGGGCGAAGACATTCAGTACTTC. Protein product: CASSFFTGGEDIQYF.

The chain carries TRBV3-1 (or the pseudogene TRBV3-2) and TRBJ2-1, with 13 bases identical to TRBD2. This CDR3 comprises 17 residues. Germline lookup yields CDR1 LGHDT and CDR2 YNNKEL (reference sequence). The V gene end was trimmed by 4 bases and the J gene end by 6 bases; junction bases not matched to a gene: 9. The CDR3 bases are TGTGCCAGCAGCCGCCCCCTCGGGACTAGCGGGACCAATGAGCAGTTCTTC. Translation gives CASSRPLGTSGTNEQFF.

The V call is TRBV27, the J call TRBJ1-3; D not resolved. Germline V gene data show CDR1 as MNHEY and CDR2 as SMNVEV (reference sequence). Trimming removed 5 bases at V and 4 bases at J, with 18 bases between. CDR3 length equals 16 residues. The CDR3 DNA is TGTGCCAGCAGTCTCCTCTATGACTCCGCCGGAAACACCATATATTTT. Protein product: CASSLLYDSAGNTIYF.

V gene TRBV5-5 combines with J gene TRBJ1-5; 8 bases are a match to TRBD1. CDR1 is SGHKS, CDR2 YYEKEE, per germline (reference sequence). J gave up 0 bases and V 5 bases, and 4 bases lay outside the gene matches. The CDR3 runs to 15 residues. CDR3 coding DNA: TGTGCCAGCAGGCGGGACAGGTATAGCAATCAGCCCCAGCATTTT. Protein sequence: CASRRDRYSNQPQHF.

The chain carries TRBV18 and TRBJ2-1; 10 bases line up with TRBD2. J lost 4 bases, V lost 6 bases, and 9 bases had no gene match. Germline V gene sequence: CDR1 KGHSH, CDR2 LQKENI. The CDR3 has 16 residues. The CDR3 nucleotides are TGTGCCAGCTCGAGGACTAGCGGAAACACTTACAATGAGCAGTTCTTC. It is translated as CASSRTSGNTYNEQFF.

The gene calls are TRBV28 and TRBJ2-3, with 7 bases aligning to TRBD2. Germline CDR1 is MDHEN and CDR2 is SYDVKM. V shed 3 bases, J shed 5 bases, and the junction held 2 bases outside the gene matches. CDR3 length equals 13 residues. CDR3 residues: CASSFASGDTQYF. DNA for the CDR3: TGTGCCAGCAGTTTCGCTAGCGGAGATACGCAGTATTTT.

The chain employs TRBV28 and TRBJ1-5, with unresolved D. V was cut by 2 bases and J by 0 bases, with 14 bases left in between. The CDR3 is made up of 17 amino acids. Germline-derived CDR1 and CDR2 are MDHEN and SYDVKM. CDR3 nucleotides: TGTGCCAGCAGTTTAAAGAGGGCTGGCGCTAGCAATCAGCCCCAGCATTTT. Protein: CASSLKRAGASNQPQHF.

The chain couples TRBV27 to TRBJ2-1, with D perhaps TRBD2 (6 bases). Trimming shortened V by 3 bases and J by 1 base, and 10 bases separated the two germline ends. CDR1 and CDR2 (germline): MNHEY, SMNVEV (reference sequence). This CDR3 region has 15 residues. As DNA, the CDR3 is TGTGCCAGCAGTTTTACCCGGGGGTCCTACAATGAGCAGTTCTTC. It encodes CASSFTRGSYNEQFF.